This T cell receptor beta chain was recovered during a study of STAT3 mutations in large granular lymphocyte leukemia. The V and J ends lost 0 bases and 0 bases respectively, with 11 bases between them. Germline V gives CDR1 SGHAT, CDR2 FQNNGV. CDR3 size: 16 residues. Sequencing was performed with immunoSEQ multiplex PCR; in TCRdb, only in-frame clones are kept and a portion is missing. Counted here are roughly 13,000 clones, 88% occurring once; the ten biggest clones make up roughly 12%. Whole-study results and caveats: In T-cell large granular lymphocyte leukemia, about half of patients showed multiple immunodominant subclonotypes.

On this clone: What it binds is not known.

The chain carries TRBV11-2 and TRBJ1-1; a weak D match, TRBD1 (5 bases). The source is a human donor with T large granular lymphocyte leukemia. Some clones in this sample may be carry-over from other donors' samples. The sequencing sample was made of PBMCs. The DNA for the CDR3 is TGTGCCAGCAGCTTAGACACCGGGACGGTGAACACTGAAGCTTTCTTT. Its translation: CASSLDTGTVNTEAFF.